This section outlines one TCR beta chain sequence together with its context. These data belong to a study of blood T cell repertoires in COVID-19. The CDR3 consists of 14 residues. Germline V gene lookup returns CDR1 SEHNR and CDR2 FQNEAQ (reference sequence). The V gene lost 0 bases and the J gene lost 5 bases, with 10 bases spanning the gap. The method was immunoSEQ multiplex PCR; TCRdb's version includes in-frame clones alone and lacks a portion of them. This sample has around 220,000 clones, with roughly 87% found just once. The sequencing sample was made of PBMCs or T cells enriched from blood (not recorded which). The chain uses TRBV7-9 and TRBJ1-2; no clear D. The receptor was isolated from a woman in her twenties or thirties with acute COVID-19. DNA for the CDR3: TGTGCCAGCAGCTTAGCGGTCGCGGCTTATGGCTACACCTTC. Translated: CASSLAVAAYGYTF.